The 24 T cell receptor beta chains below all came from one sample that was sequenced in a study of immune heterogeneity within non-small cell lung tumors. Amplification of TCR beta CDR3 was performed by multiplex PCR with 32 V and 13 J primers. TCRdb reanalysed the multiplex PCR reads using MiXCR and keeps one entry per CDR3 protein. The sample shows around 11,000 distinct CDR3 sequences, about 20% of them seen only once. The starting template was genomic DNA from bulk tumor, roughly 610 ng per sample. Far-apart biopsies, several per primary tumor, were taken during surgery. The cohort was untreated, with newly diagnosed non-small cell lung cancer undergoing curative surgery. The sequenced sample consisted of lung tumor tissue. The receptor source for this set is a man aged 55 to 70 with non-small cell lung cancer.

This chain joins TRBV20-1 and TRBJ2-3, with 9 nucleotides matching TRBD2. The CDR3 loop spans 16 amino acids. With 0 bases clipped from V and 2 bases from J, the junction kept 6 bases outside the gene matches. Germline CDR1 is DFQATT and CDR2 is SNEGSKA (reference sequence). CDR3 nucleotide sequence: TGCAGTGCTAGAGATCTGGCGGGAGGGGTCACAGATACGCAGTATTTT. Translating gives CSARDLAGGVTDTQYF.

This clonotype was detected a few times. The chain carries TRBV9 and TRBJ1-2, with 7 positions matching TRBD1. In germline, CDR1 is SGDLS, CDR2 YYNGEE. This CDR3 has 14 residues. The J segment lost 2 bases and the V segment lost 3 bases, leaving 4 bases of the junction unmatched. In DNA form, the CDR3 reads TGTGCCAGCAGCGACACAGGGGTCAACTATGGCTACACCTTC. Protein sequence: CASSDTGVNYGYTF.

Of note for this clonotype: A much more abundant neighbour one base away suggests this may be a read error. V is TRBV12-3 or TRBV12-4 and J is TRBJ1-1; no clear D gene. This CDR3 has 13 residues. Here the CDR3 DNA reads TGTGCCAACAGTTTAAAGGGGAACACTGAAGCTTTCTTT. This codes for CANSLKGNTEAFF.

The sample holds many counts of this clonotype. This rearrangement joins TRBV12-3 or TRBV12-4 to TRBJ2-7, with 8 bases that match TRBD2. The CDR3 is made up of 16 amino acids. V dropped 6 bases and J dropped 7; count of bases not matched to a gene: 17. The CDR3 coding sequence is TGTGCCAGCAGCCCGTTGGGAGCGGGAGACTCTGGGGAGCAGTACTTC. It specifies CASSPLGAGDSGEQYF.

Points on this clonotype: This may come from a read error, since a much larger clone is one base off. The CDR3 DNA is TGTGCCAGCAGTTTAAGTGGAGGGAGCTCCTATAATTCACCCCCCCACTTT. Protein sequence: CASSLSGGSSYNSPPHF. The chain links TRBV12-3 or TRBV12-4 to TRBJ1-6, with D unresolved. The CDR3 covers 17 residues.

This clonotype was seen many times. The chain is built from TRBV3-1 and TRBJ2-3; D uncertain. The CDR3 has 12 residues. Germline V CDR1 and CDR2: LGHDT, YNNKEL (reference sequence). Trimming stripped 0 bases from V and 2 bases from J, with 0 bases between. The CDR3 DNA follows: TGTGCCAGCAGCCAAGACACAGATACGCAGTATTTT. This codes for CASSQDTDTQYF.

This clonotype was seen more than once but under ten times. The chain couples TRBV30 to TRBJ1-5; 7 positions match TRBD1. The germline gives CDR1 GTSNPN, CDR2 SVGIG (reference sequence). The CDR3 is 14 residues long. Trimming cost V 0 bases and J 4 bases; bases outside gene matches: 3. CDR3 bases: TGTGCCTGGAGTGTGGGACAGCTAAATCAGCCCCAGCATTTT. It yields the protein CAWSVGQLNQPQHF. The variable domain in full, with the rest retrieved from reference TRBV30 and TRBJ1-5, is SQTIHQWPATLVQPVGSPLSLECTVEGTSNPNLYWYRQAAGRGLQLLFYSVGIGQISSEVPQNLSASRPQDRQFILSSKKLLLSDSGFYLCAWSVGQLNQPQHFGDGTRLSIL.

The chain links TRBV7-9 to TRBJ2-2, with TRBD1 matching 10 bases. The CDR3 is 16 residues long. The V segment lost 5 bases and the J segment 6 bases; nucleotides outside the gene matches: 9. The germline V gene has CDR1 SEHNR and CDR2 FQNEAQ (reference sequence). CDR3 amino acids: CASSHRDRGMSGELFF. In nucleotides, the CDR3 is TGTGCCAGCAGCCACCGGGACAGGGGAATGTCCGGGGAGCTGTTTTTT.

This clonotype was counted a few times. This chain uses TRBV13 with TRBJ2-5; D is unresolved. V was shortened by 2 bases and J by 2 bases, with 9 bases between the two germline ends. The CDR3 loop spans 14 amino acids. From germline, CDR1 is PRHDT and CDR2 FYEKMQ (reference sequence). CDR3 sequence: CASSLFEEQETQYF. CDR3 DNA: TGTGCCAGCAGCTTATTTGAGGAACAAGAGACCCAGTACTTC.

J is TRBJ1-1 and V is TRBV19; TRBD1 is a possible D gene (6 bases). Germline CDR1 LNHDA, CDR2 SQIVND (reference sequence). The CDR3 is 13 amino acids. The V gene lost 6 bases and the J gene lost 5 bases, with 13 bases spanning the gap. CDR3 in DNA: TGTGCCAGTAGCGACCTAAGGGGGACTGAAGCTTTCTTT. Translating it yields CASSDLRGTEAFF.

V gene TRBV5-1 combines with J gene TRBJ2-3; D gene unclear. Germline V lookup: CDR1 SGHRS, CDR2 YFSETQ. The CDR3 contains 12 residues. Trimming took 3 bases from V and 4 from J, leaving 6 bases between them. CDR3 sequence reads: CASSSLADTQYF. In DNA, the CDR3 is TGCGCCAGCAGCTCCCTAGCAGATACGCAGTATTTT.

J is TRBJ2-3 and V is TRBV2; D unresolved. The CDR3 extends over 14 amino acids. V was pared by 4 bases and J by 2 bases, with 10 bases between. The germline V gene encodes CDR1 SNHLY and CDR2 FYNNEI. This CDR3 is CASSVEVDTDTQYF. The CDR3 nucleotides are TGTGCCAGCAGTGTCGAAGTAGACACAGATACGCAGTATTTT.

This clonotype was seen a few times. CDR3 sequence: CSVEVGNQPQHF. CDR3 nucleotides: TGCAGCGTTGAGGTGGGGAATCAGCCCCAGCATTTT. V and J are TRBV29-1 and TRBJ1-5; D not certain. Germline V lookup: CDR1 SQVTM, CDR2 ANQGSEA. V lost 3 bases and J 4 bases, leaving 7 bases between the germline ends. CDR3 length: 12 residues.

A note on this clonotype: This may be a read error, as it is one base from a much larger clone. CDR3 amino acids: CASMVRASSSDTQYF. The CDR3 coding sequence is TGTGCCAGCATGGTTCGGGCAAGTTCTTCGGATACGCAGTATTTT. This chain joins TRBV6-2 or TRBV6-3 and TRBJ2-3; D call uncertain. This CDR3 region has 15 residues. The germline V gene encodes CDR1 MNHEY and CDR2 SVGEGT. Trimming stripped 7 bases from V and 6 bases from J, with 20 bases between.

By share of the sample, this clonotype is medium-sized. This chain uses TRBV24-1 with TRBJ1-1; 7 bases align to TRBD1. The length of the CDR3 is 12 residues. Trimming cost V 3 bases and J 8 bases; bases outside gene matches: 2. CDR1 is KGHDR and CDR2 is SFDVKD in the germline V gene. This CDR3 reads CATSDGGQEAFF. The CDR3, as DNA: TGTGCCACCAGTGATGGGGGACAGGAAGCTTTCTTT.

By frequency in the sample, this clonotype is medium-sized (0.01 to 0.1%). V usage is TRBV19 and J usage is TRBJ1-3, with D tentatively TRBD1 (6 bases). CDR1 LNHDA and CDR2 SQIVND come from the germline V gene (reference sequence). The CDR3 is 14 residues long. Trimming left V 10 bases short and J 0 bases short, with 13 bases between. The DNA of the CDR3 is TGTGCCACTCAAACAGGGAGCTCTGGAAACACCATATATTTT. It specifies CATQTGSSGNTIYF.

By frequency in the sample, this clonotype is medium-sized. The CDR3 loop reads CASGLAGSTEQFF. In nucleotides, the CDR3 is TGTGCTAGTGGTTTGGCAGGGAGTACTGAGCAGTTCTTC. The chain has TRBV12-5 and TRBJ2-1; tentatively, D is TRBD1 or TRBD2 (5 bases each). The CDR3 has 13 residues. V was shortened by 1 base and J by 9 bases, with 10 bases between the two germline ends. Germline CDR1 and CDR2: LGHNT and FRNRAP.

This clonotype is medium-sized (0.01 to 0.1%) in the sample. The chain employs TRBV11-2 and TRBJ2-5, with 8 bases matching TRBD2. The J segment lost 1 base and the V segment lost 5 bases, leaving 9 bases of the junction unmatched. This CDR3 spans 16 amino acids. CDR1 is SGHAT and CDR2 is FQNNGV in the germline V gene. As DNA, the CDR3 is TGTGCCAGCAGCAAGGGTAGCGGGACGCTCCAAGAGACCCAGTACTTC. Amino acid sequence: CASSKGSGTLQETQYF.

This clonotype turned up a few times. This may come from a read error, since a much larger clone is one base off. V is TRBV13 and J is TRBJ1-2; D is possibly TRBD1 (6 bases). V was cut by 5 bases and J by 2 bases, with 15 bases left in between. The CDR3 contains 15 residues. Per germline, CDR1 PRHDT and CDR2 FYEKMQ (reference sequence). The CDR3 loop reads CASSPGWGANYGYTF. The CDR3 bases are TGTGCCAGCAGCCCCGGCTGGGGGGCCAACTATGGCTACACCTTC.

Only a few counts were recorded for this clonotype. The chain uses TRBV20-1 and TRBJ2-5; the match to TRBD2 covers 11 bases. Germline CDR1 reads DFQATT; CDR2 reads SNEGSKA (reference sequence). Trimming took 3 bases from V and 5 from J; bases not matched to a gene: 11. The CDR3 covers 16 residues. The CDR3 sequence: CSARGASGRSRETQYF. CDR3 in DNA: TGCAGTGCTAGGGGGGCTAGCGGGAGGTCTCGGGAGACCCAGTACTTC.

This clonotype showed up just a few times. This chain connects TRBV20-1 to TRBJ2-1; 8 bases map to TRBD2. V lost 7 bases to trimming and J lost 6 bases; unmatched junction nucleotides: 8. The CDR3 totals 13 residues. Looked up from germline, CDR1 is DFQATT and CDR2 is SNEGSKA (reference sequence). CDR3 in amino acids: CSVWGTRGNEQFF. CDR3 in DNA: TGCAGTGTGTGGGGGACTAGGGGCAATGAGCAGTTCTTC.

This clonotype was seen a single time. The J gene is TRBJ2-3, the V gene TRBV5-1, with a possible D match to TRBD1 (5 bases). This CDR3 is built from 13 residues. V was shortened by 6 bases and J by 5 bases, with 13 bases between the two germline ends. Germline CDR1 reads SGHRS; CDR2 reads YFSETQ. The CDR3 nucleotides are TGCGCCAGCACCCCAGGGTGCCTAGATACGCAGTATTTT. As protein: CASTPGCLDTQYF. Combining the CDR3 with reference TRBV5-1 and TRBJ2-3 gives the whole variable domain KAGVTQTPRYLIKTRGQQVTLSCSPISGHRSVSWYQQTPGQGLQFLFEYFSETQRNKGNFPGRFSGRQFSNSRSEMNVSTLELGDSALYLCASTPGCLDTQYFGPGTRLTVL.

This clonotype is classed as medium-sized. The rearrangement joins TRBV5-1 to TRBJ2-3, with D perhaps matching TRBD2 (6 bases). The V end was cut by 6 bases, the J end by 9 bases, with 20 bases between. This CDR3 region has 14 residues. CDR1 SGHRS and CDR2 YFSETQ come from the germline V gene. CDR3 region: CASTARERMGTQYF. CDR3 bases: TGCGCCAGCACCGCACGGGAGAGGATGGGGACGCAGTATTTT. Using reference TRBV5-1 and TRBJ2-3 for the parts outside the CDR3, the full variable domain is KAGVTQTPRYLIKTRGQQVTLSCSPISGHRSVSWYQQTPGQGLQFLFEYFSETQRNKGNFPGRFSGRQFSNSRSEMNVSTLELGDSALYLCASTARERMGTQYFGPGTRLTVL.

By share, this clonotype ranks as medium-sized (0.01 to 0.1%). This rearrangement joins TRBV7-9 to TRBJ2-2; no definite D call. The CDR3 is 13 residues long. The V end lost 0 bases, the J end lost 4 bases, and 3 bases lay between the germline ends. CDR1 and CDR2 from the germline V gene are SEHNR and FQNEAQ (reference sequence). The CDR3 DNA is TGTGCCAGCAGCTTAGCGGGCACCGGGGAGCTGTTTTTT. Translation gives CASSLAGTGELFF.